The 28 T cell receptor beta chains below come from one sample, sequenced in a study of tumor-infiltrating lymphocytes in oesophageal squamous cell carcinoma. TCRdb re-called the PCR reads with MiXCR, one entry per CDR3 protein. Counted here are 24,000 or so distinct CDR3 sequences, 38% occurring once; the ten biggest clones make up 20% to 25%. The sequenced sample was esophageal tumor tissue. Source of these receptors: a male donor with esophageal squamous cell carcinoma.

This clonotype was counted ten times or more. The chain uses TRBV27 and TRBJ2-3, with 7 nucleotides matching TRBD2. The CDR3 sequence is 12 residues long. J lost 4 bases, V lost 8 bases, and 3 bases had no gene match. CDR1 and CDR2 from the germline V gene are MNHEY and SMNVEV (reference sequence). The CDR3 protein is CASGTSADTQYF. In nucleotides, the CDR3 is TGTGCCAGCGGCACTAGCGCAGATACGCAGTATTTT.

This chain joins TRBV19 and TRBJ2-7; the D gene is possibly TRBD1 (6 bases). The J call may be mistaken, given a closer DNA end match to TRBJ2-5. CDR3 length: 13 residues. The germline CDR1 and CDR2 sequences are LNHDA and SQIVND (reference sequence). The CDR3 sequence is CASSRWQGETQYF. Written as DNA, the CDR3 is TGTGCCAGTAGTAGATGGCAGGGGGAGACCCAGTACTTC.

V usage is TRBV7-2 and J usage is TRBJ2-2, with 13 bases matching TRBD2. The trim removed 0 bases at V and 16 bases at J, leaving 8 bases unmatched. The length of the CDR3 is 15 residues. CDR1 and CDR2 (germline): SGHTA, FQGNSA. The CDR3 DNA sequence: TGTGCCAGCAGCTTAGCCTTTGGACTAGCGGGAGTGGGGTTTTTT. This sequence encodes CASSLAFGLAGVGFF.

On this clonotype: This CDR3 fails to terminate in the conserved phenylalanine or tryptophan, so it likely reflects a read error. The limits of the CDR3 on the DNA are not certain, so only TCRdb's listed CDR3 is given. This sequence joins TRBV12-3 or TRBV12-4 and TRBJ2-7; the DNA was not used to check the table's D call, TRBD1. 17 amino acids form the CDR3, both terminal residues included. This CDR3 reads CASSLDSLVVYGYTFGS.

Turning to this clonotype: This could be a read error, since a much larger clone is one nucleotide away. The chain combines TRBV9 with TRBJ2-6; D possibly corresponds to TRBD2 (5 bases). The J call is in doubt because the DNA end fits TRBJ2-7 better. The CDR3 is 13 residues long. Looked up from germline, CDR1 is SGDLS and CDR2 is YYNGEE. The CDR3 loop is CASSKLVWDEQYF. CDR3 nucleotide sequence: TGTGCCAGCAGCAAACTAGTGTGGGATGAGCAGTACTTC.

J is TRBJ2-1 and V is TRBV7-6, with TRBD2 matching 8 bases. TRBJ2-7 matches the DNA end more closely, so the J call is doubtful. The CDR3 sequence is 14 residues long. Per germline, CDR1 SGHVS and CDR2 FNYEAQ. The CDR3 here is CASSTGGGPYEQYF. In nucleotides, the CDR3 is TGTGCCAGCAGCACGGGGGGGGGACCCTACGAGCAGTACTTC.

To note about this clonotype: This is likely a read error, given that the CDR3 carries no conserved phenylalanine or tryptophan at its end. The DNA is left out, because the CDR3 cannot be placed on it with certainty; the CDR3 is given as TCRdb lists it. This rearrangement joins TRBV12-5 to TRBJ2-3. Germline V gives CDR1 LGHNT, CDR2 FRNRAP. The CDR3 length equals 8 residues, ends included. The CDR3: CASGLVPA.

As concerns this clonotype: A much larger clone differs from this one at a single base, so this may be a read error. Here the CDR3 DNA reads TGCGCCAGCAGCTTACGCCGGGACGGCGGAGTTTACGAGCAGTTCTTC. This encodes CASSLRRDGGVYEQFF. The V gene is TRBV5-1, the J gene TRBJ2-1; TRBD1 or TRBD2 may be the D gene (5 bases each). Trimming removed 2 bases at V and 10 bases at J, with 22 bases between. Germline V gives CDR1 SGHRS, CDR2 YFSETQ. The CDR3 runs to 16 residues.

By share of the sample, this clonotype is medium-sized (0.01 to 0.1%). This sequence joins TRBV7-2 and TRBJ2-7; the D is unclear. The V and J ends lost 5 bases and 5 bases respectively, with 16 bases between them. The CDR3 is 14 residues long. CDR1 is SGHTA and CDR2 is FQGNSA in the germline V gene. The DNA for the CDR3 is TGTGCCAGCAGCACAAGGTGGCGGAATGACGAGCAGTACTTC. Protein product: CASSTRWRNDEQYF.

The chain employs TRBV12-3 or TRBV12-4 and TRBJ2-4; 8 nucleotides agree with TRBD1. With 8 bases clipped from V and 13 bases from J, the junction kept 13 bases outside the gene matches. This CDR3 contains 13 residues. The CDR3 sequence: CASCPQGAREQYF. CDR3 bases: TGTGCCAGCTGCCCGCAGGGGGCGAGGGAGCAGTACTTC.

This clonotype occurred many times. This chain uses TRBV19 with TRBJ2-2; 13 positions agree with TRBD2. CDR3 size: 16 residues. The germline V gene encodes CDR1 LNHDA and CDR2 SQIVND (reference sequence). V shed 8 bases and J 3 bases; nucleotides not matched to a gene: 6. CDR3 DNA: TGTGCCAGTGACGGACTAGCGGGAGACTACACCGGGGAGCTGTTTTTT. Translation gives CASDGLAGDYTGELFF.

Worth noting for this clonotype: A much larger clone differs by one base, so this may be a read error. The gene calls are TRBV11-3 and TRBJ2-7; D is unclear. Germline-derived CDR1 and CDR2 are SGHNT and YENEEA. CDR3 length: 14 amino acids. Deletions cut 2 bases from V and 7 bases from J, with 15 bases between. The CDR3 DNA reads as TGTGCCAGCAGCTTATTGGGGTCCTACAATGAGCAGTACTTC. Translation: CASSLLGSYNEQYF.

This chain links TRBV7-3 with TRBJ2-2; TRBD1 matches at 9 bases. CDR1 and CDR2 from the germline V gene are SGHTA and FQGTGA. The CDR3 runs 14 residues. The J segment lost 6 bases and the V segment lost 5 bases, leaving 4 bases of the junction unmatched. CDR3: CASSRQGEAGELFF. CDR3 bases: TGTGCCAGCAGCCGACAGGGGGAGGCCGGGGAGCTGTTTTTT. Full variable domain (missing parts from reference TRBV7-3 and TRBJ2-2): GAGVSQTPSNKVTEKGKYVELRCDPISGHTALYWYRQSLGQGPEFLIYFQGTGAADDSGLPNDRFFAVRPEGSVSTLKIQRTERGDSAVYLCASSRQGEAGELFFGEGSRLTVL.

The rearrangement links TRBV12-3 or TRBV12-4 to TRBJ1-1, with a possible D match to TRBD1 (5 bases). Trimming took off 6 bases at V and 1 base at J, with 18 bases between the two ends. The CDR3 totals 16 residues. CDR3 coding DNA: TGTGCCAGCAGCCTATTGATTAAGGGACGGAACACTGAAGCTTTCTTT. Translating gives CASSLLIKGRNTEAFF.

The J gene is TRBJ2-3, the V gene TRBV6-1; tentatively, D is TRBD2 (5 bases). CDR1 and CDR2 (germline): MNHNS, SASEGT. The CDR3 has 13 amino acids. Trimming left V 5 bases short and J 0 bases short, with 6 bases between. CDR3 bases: TGTGCCAGCAGTTGGACTAGCACAGATACGCAGTATTTT. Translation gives CASSWTSTDTQYF.

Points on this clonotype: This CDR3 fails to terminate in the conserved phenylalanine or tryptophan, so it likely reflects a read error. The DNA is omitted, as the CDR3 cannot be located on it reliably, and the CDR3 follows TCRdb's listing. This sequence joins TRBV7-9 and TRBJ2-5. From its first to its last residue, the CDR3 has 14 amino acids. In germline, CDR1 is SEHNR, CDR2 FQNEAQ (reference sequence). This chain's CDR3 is CASSLVVRSTSSTS.

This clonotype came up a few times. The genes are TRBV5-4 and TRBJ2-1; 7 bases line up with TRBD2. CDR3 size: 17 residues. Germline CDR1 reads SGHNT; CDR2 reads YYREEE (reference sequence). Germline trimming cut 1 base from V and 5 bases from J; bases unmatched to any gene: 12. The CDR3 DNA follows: TGTGCCAGCAGCTTGTCTGTCGGGGGAGGGCCAAACAATGAGCAGTTCTTC. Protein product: CASSLSVGGGPNNEQFF.

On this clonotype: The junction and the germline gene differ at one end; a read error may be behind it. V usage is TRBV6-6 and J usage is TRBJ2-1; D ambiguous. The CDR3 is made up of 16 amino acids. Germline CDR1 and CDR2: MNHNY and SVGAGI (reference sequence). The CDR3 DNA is TGTGCCAGCAGTTACCGGGTAACAGAGATCCCTTCGACCCTCCACTTC. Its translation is CASSYRVTEIPSTLHF.

CDR3: CASSPSQGFYEQYF. CDR3 coding DNA: TGTGCCAGCAGCCCCAGCCAGGGATTCTACGAGCAGTACTTC. J is TRBJ2-3 and V is TRBV7-2, with D perhaps matching TRBD1 (5 bases). The end of the DNA is better explained by TRBJ2-7, so the J call may be wrong. The CDR3 is 14 amino acids. CDR1 and CDR2 (germline): SGHTA, FQGNSA.

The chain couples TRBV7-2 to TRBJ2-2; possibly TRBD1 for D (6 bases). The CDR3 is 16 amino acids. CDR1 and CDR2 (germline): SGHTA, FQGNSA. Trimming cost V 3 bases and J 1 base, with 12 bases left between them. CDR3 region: CASSLTGTLNTGELFF. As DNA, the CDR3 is TGTGCCAGCAGCTTGACCGGGACACTGAACACCGGGGAGCTGTTTTTT.

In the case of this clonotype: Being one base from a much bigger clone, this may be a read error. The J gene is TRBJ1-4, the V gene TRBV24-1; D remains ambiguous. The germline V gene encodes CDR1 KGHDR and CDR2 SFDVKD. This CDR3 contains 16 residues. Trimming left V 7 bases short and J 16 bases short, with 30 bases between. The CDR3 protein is CATSPTASGSTDTQFF. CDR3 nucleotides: TGTGCCACCAGCCCTACGGCTAGCGGGAGCACAGATACGCAGTTTTTT.

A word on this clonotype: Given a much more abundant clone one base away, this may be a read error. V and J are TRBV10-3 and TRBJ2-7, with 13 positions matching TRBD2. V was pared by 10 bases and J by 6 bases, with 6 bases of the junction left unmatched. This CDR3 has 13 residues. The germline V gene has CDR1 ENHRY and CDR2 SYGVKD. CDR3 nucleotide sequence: TGTGCCACCGGACTAGCGGGAGTACGCGAGCAGTACTTC. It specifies CATGLAGVREQYF.

CDR3 bases: TGTGCCAGCAGCTTATTTTTGGTTGGGGGCAGGAGGAACACTGAAGCTTTCTTT. Encoded protein: CASSLFLVGGRRNTEAFF. The J gene is TRBJ1-1, the V gene TRBV7-2; D may be TRBD1 (6 bases). The germline CDR1 and CDR2 sequences are SGHTA and FQGNSA. V gave up 2 bases and J gave up 1 base, with 20 bases separating them. The CDR3 contains 18 residues.

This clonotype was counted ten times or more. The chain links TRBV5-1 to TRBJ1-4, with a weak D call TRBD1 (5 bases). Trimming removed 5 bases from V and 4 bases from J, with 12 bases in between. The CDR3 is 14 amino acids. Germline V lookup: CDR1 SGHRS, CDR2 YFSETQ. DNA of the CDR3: TGCGCCAGCAGTTCGGGACTGAGTAATGAAAAACTGTTTTTT. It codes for CASSSGLSNEKLFF. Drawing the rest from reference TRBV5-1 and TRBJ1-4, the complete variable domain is KAGVTQTPRYLIKTRGQQVTLSCSPISGHRSVSWYQQTPGQGLQFLFEYFSETQRNKGNFPGRFSGRQFSNSRSEMNVSTLELGDSALYLCASSSGLSNEKLFFGSGTQLSVL.

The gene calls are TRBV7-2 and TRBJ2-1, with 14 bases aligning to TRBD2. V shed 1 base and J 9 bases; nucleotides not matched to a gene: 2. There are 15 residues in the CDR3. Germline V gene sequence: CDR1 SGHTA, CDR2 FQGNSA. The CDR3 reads CASSLVGLAGAEQFF. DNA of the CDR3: TGTGCCAGCAGCTTAGTGGGACTAGCGGGAGCTGAGCAGTTCTTC.

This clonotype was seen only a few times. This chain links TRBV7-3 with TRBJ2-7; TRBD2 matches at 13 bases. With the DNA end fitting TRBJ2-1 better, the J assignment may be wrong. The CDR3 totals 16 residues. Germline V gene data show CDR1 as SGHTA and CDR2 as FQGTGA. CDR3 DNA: TGTGCCAGCAGCTTAGGACTAGCGGGAGTGTACAATGAGCAGTTCTTC. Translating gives CASSLGLAGVYNEQFF.

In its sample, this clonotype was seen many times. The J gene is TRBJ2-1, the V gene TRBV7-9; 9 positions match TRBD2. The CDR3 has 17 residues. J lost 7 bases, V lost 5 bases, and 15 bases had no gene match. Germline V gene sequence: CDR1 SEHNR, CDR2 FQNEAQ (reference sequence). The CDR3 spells CASSPAASGIFWNEQFF. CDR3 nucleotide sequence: TGTGCCAGCAGCCCAGCAGCTAGCGGGATCTTCTGGAATGAGCAGTTCTTC.

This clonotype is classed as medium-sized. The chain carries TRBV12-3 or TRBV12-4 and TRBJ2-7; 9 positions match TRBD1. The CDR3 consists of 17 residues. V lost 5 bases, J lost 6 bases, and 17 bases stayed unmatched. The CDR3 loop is CASSLTYGTGFPTEQYF. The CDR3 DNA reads TGTGCCAGCAGTCTTACCTACGGGACAGGGTTTCCTACCGAGCAGTACTTC.